The TCR beta chain under discussion was sequenced for a study of T cell repertoires in cytomegalovirus infection. Study overall: Signatures in public TCR beta sequences pointed to both CMV infection and matching HLA type.

This clonotype appeared many times. Its matching antigen is unknown. Study-wide results and caveats: It was HLA-C-restricted CMV-specific TCR beta clonotypes that dominated the response ex vivo. Individuals carrying CMV plus the relevant HLA were identified by cumulative frequency of public TCR beta families.

The CDR3 covers 13 residues. Germline values: CDR1 SGHVS, CDR2 FNYEAQ. The V gene lost 2 bases and the J gene lost 10 bases, with 12 bases spanning the gap. Each CDR3 protein gets one entry after TCRdb re-called the reads with MiXCR. Of approximately 630,000 distinct CDR3 sequences listed, 20% to 25% are singletons. This chain joins TRBV7-6 and TRBJ2-1; no clear D. The receptor was isolated from a human donor in good health (CMV status not recorded). Some clones in this sample may be carry-over from other donors' samples. Sequenced sample: CD8+ T cells from PBMCs. The CDR3 region is CASSLILAEEQFF. The CDR3, as DNA: TGTGCCAGCAGCTTAATACTGGCAGAGGAGCAGTTCTTC. The complete variable domain, with remaining parts taken from reference TRBV7-6 and TRBJ2-1, reads GAGVSQSPRYKVTKRGQDVALRCDPISGHVSLYWYRQALGQGPEFLTYFNYEAQQDKSGLPNDRFSAERPEGSISTLTIQRTEQRDSAMYRCASSLILAEEQFFGPGTRLTVL.